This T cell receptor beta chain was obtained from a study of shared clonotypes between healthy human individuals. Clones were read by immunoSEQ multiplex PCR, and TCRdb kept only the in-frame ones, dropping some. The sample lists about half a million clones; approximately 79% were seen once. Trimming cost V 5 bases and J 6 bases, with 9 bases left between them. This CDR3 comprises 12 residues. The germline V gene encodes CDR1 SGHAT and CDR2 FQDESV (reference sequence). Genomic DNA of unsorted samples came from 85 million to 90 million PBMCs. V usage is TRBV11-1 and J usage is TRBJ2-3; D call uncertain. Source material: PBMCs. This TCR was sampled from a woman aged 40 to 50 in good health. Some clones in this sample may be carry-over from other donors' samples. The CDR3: CASSPSSDTQYF. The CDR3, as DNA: TGTGCCAGCAGCCCCAGTTCGGATACGCAGTATTTT.